The rows below give T cell receptor beta chains drawn from one sample of a study of neurological immune-mediated disorders. TCRdb re-called the 5' RACE reads through MiXCR, storing one row per CDR3 protein. The profile shows about 50,000 distinct CDR3 sequences, approximately 16% of them singletons. Sequenced sample: PBMCs. The receptor set was obtained from a man between 60 and 75 years old in good health. Each CDR3 is given with its conserved first and last residue. The order of the fields is V gene, J gene, clone size, D gene, CDR3 DNA, CDR3 protein. The D gene is left open where the match is weak. Size is omitted from some rows. Given values are once, few, many or a class for expanded clones.

v_gene: TRBV19; j_gene: TRBJ2-1; abundance: NA; d_gene: NA; CDR3nt: TGTGCCAGTTCCCGGTGGTCGGATTACAATGAGCATTTCTTC; CDR3aa: CASSRWSDYNEHFF
v_gene: TRBV6-5; j_gene: TRBJ1-4; abundance: many; d_gene: NA; CDR3nt: TGTGCCAGCAGTTACTCTCGCTTTGCAACTAATGAAAAACTGTTTTTT; CDR3aa: CASSYSRFATNEKLFF
v_gene: TRBV20-1; j_gene: TRBJ2-7; abundance: many; d_gene: NA; CDR3nt: TGCAGTGCTAGCGAGTTTCTCGGCAGGGGATTTTCCTACGAGCAGTACTTC; CDR3aa: CSASEFLGRGFSYEQYF
v_gene: TRBV3-1; j_gene: TRBJ2-1; abundance: many; d_gene: TRBD2; CDR3nt: TGTGCCAGCAGCAGGCTAGCGGGAGGCAATGAGCAGTTCTTC; CDR3aa: CASSRLAGGNEQFF
v_gene: TRBV12-3/TRBV12-4; j_gene: TRBJ1-1; abundance: many; d_gene: NA; CDR3nt: TGTGCCAGCAGTCAGACCGGGACGAACACTGAAGCTTTCTTT; CDR3aa: CASSQTGTNTEAFF
v_gene: TRBV6-2/TRBV6-3; j_gene: TRBJ2-1; abundance: many; d_gene: TRBD2; CDR3nt: TGTGCCAGCAGTTACGAGCGGGGAGGTTCCTACAATGAGCAGTTCTTC; CDR3aa: CASSYERGGSYNEQFF
v_gene: TRBV4-3; j_gene: TRBJ1-2; abundance: few; d_gene: NA; CDR3nt: TGCGCCAGCAGCCAAGAGGGAGGGGGAGCCTATGGCTACACCTTC; CDR3aa: CASSQEGGGAYGYTF
v_gene: TRBV6-5; j_gene: TRBJ1-1; abundance: many; d_gene: NA; CDR3nt: TGTGCCAGCAGTTATTCGGGCTCGGGGACTGAAGCTTTCTTT; CDR3aa: CASSYSGSGTEAFF
v_gene: TRBV12-3/TRBV12-4; j_gene: TRBJ1-6; abundance: many; d_gene: NA; CDR3nt: TGTGCCAGCAGTTCCGGACGGGTTTATAATTCACCCCTCCACTTT; CDR3aa: CASSSGRVYNSPLHF
v_gene: TRBV12-3/TRBV12-4; j_gene: TRBJ1-2; abundance: many; d_gene: NA; CDR3nt: TGTGCCAGCAGTTTAAATTTCAACTATGGCTACACCTTC; CDR3aa: CASSLNFNYGYTF
v_gene: TRBV28; j_gene: TRBJ2-7; abundance: NA; d_gene: NA; CDR3nt: TGTGCCAGCAGTCACGGACTGAACCTTCCCTACTACGAGCAGTACTTC; CDR3aa: CASSHGLNLPYYEQYF
v_gene: TRBV7-2; j_gene: TRBJ1-2; abundance: many; d_gene: TRBD1; CDR3nt: TGTGCCAGCAGCTTCCCTGGGACAGGGTCCAGCTACACCTTC; CDR3aa: CASSFPGTGSSYTF
v_gene: TRBV25-1; j_gene: TRBJ1-2; abundance: many; d_gene: NA; CDR3nt: TGTGCCAGCAGTGAAAATTTCGGTCGCACTAACTATGGCTACACCTTC; CDR3aa: CASSENFGRTNYGYTF
v_gene: TRBV5-1; j_gene: TRBJ2-1; abundance: many; d_gene: NA; CDR3nt: TGCGCCAGCAGCTTGTCGGACAGCAATGAGCAGTTCTTC; CDR3aa: CASSLSDSNEQFF
v_gene: TRBV20-1; j_gene: TRBJ1-1; abundance: many; d_gene: NA; CDR3nt: TGCAGTGCTAGAGGGTTTGTTATGAACACTGAAGCTTTCTTT; CDR3aa: CSARGFVMNTEAFF
v_gene: TRBV14; j_gene: TRBJ1-4; abundance: many; d_gene: NA; CDR3nt: TGTGCCAGCAGCCAAGAAACGGGCGCTCCAAGTGAAAAACTGTTTTTT; CDR3aa: CASSQETGAPSEKLFF
v_gene: TRBV5-1; j_gene: TRBJ2-3; abundance: NA; d_gene: TRBD2; CDR3nt: TGCGCCAACAGCCCCCGAGGTAGCGGGCTATCCACAGATACGCAGTATTTT; CDR3aa: CANSPRGSGLSTDTQYF
v_gene: TRBV3-1; j_gene: TRBJ2-3; abundance: many; d_gene: NA; CDR3nt: TGTGCCAGCAGCCCCCCGAGTTTGTCCACAGATACGCAGTATTTT; CDR3aa: CASSPPSLSTDTQYF
v_gene: TRBV28; j_gene: TRBJ2-7; abundance: many; d_gene: TRBD1; CDR3nt: TGTGCCACCCAGGGGGCCTCCGGTCTCGACGAGCAGTACTTC; CDR3aa: CATQGASGLDEQYF
v_gene: TRBV14; j_gene: TRBJ2-1; abundance: many; d_gene: NA; CDR3nt: TGTGCCAGCAGCCGGAATCGGGCCAGCAATGAGCAGTTCTTC; CDR3aa: CASSRNRASNEQFF
v_gene: TRBV5-1; j_gene: TRBJ2-1; abundance: many; d_gene: NA; CDR3nt: TGCGCCAGCAGCCGCAGGACTGCCTCCTACAATGAGCAGTTCTTC; CDR3aa: CASSRRTASYNEQFF
v_gene: TRBV6-2/TRBV6-3; j_gene: TRBJ2-5; abundance: many; d_gene: TRBD1; CDR3nt: TGTGCCAGCAGCCTACTCAGGGGGCTTGGTCAAGAGACCCAGTACTTC; CDR3aa: CASSLLRGLGQETQYF
v_gene: TRBV25-1; j_gene: TRBJ2-5; abundance: many; d_gene: TRBD1; CDR3nt: TGTGCCAGCAGCGCGATACAGGGGCCCGGGGAGACCCAGTACTTC; CDR3aa: CASSAIQGPGETQYF
v_gene: TRBV11-1; j_gene: TRBJ2-7; abundance: many; d_gene: NA; CDR3nt: TGTGCCAGCAGCTTAGCGGGCCTTACCCCCTACGAGCAGTACTTC; CDR3aa: CASSLAGLTPYEQYF
v_gene: TRBV28; j_gene: TRBJ2-5; abundance: NA; d_gene: TRBD1; CDR3nt: TGTGCCAGCCGAAGACAGGGCATACAAGAGACCCAGTACTTC; CDR3aa: CASRRQGIQETQYF
v_gene: TRBV27; j_gene: TRBJ2-6; abundance: NA; d_gene: NA; CDR3nt: TGTGCCAGCAGTACGGGCGGACTCCTCTCTGGGGCCAACGTCCTGACTTTC; CDR3aa: CASSTGGLLSGANVLTF
v_gene: TRBV10-3; j_gene: TRBJ2-1; abundance: many; d_gene: NA; CDR3nt: TGTGCCATCAGTACGGGGGACAAGGCCGTCAATGAGCAGTTCTTC; CDR3aa: CAISTGDKAVNEQFF
v_gene: TRBV6-5; j_gene: TRBJ2-5; abundance: many; d_gene: NA; CDR3nt: TGTGCCAGCAGTTACTCCTTAGGAGGCAGGGAAGAGACCCAGTACTTC; CDR3aa: CASSYSLGGREETQYF
v_gene: TRBV27; j_gene: TRBJ2-2; abundance: few; d_gene: TRBD2; CDR3nt: TGTGCCAGCAGTCTGAGATATAGCGGGATGAACACCGGGGAGCTGTTTTTT; CDR3aa: CASSLRYSGMNTGELFF
v_gene: TRBV28; j_gene: TRBJ1-4; abundance: many; d_gene: NA; CDR3nt: TGTGCCAGCAGTAACGAGGAAAAACTGTTTTTT; CDR3aa: CASSNEEKLFF
v_gene: TRBV24-1; j_gene: TRBJ2-2; abundance: many; d_gene: TRBD1; CDR3nt: TGTGCCACCAGAGCCGGGACAGGGAGCACCGGGGAGCTGTTTTTT; CDR3aa: CATRAGTGSTGELFF
v_gene: TRBV21-1; j_gene: TRBJ2-6; abundance: NA; d_gene: NA; CDR3nt: TGTGCCAGCAGCACTGGACAGGTCCGGCAGGGGGCCAACGTCCTGACTTTC; CDR3aa: CASSTGQVRQGANVLTF
v_gene: TRBV5-5; j_gene: TRBJ2-7; abundance: many; d_gene: TRBD1; CDR3nt: TGTGCCAGCAGCGCCCGGGACAGGGGGCGGCTTTTCTACGAGCAGTACTTC; CDR3aa: CASSARDRGRLFYEQYF
v_gene: TRBV9; j_gene: TRBJ2-5; abundance: many; d_gene: TRBD1; CDR3nt: TGTGCCAGCAACATGGACAGGGAACAAGAGACCCAGTACTTC; CDR3aa: CASNMDREQETQYF
v_gene: TRBV20-1; j_gene: TRBJ1-2; abundance: many; d_gene: TRBD1; CDR3nt: TGCAGTGCTACGGGACAGGGATATGGCTACACCTTC; CDR3aa: CSATGQGYGYTF
v_gene: TRBV28; j_gene: TRBJ2-1; abundance: many; d_gene: TRBD2; CDR3nt: TGTGCCAGCAGTCCTCTAGGACTAGAAGACAATGAGCAGTTCTTC; CDR3aa: CASSPLGLEDNEQFF
v_gene: TRBV3-1; j_gene: TRBJ1-1; abundance: many; d_gene: TRBD1; CDR3nt: TGTGCCAGCAGCCCGGGACAGAGTAACACTGAAGCTTTCTTT; CDR3aa: CASSPGQSNTEAFF
v_gene: TRBV7-8; j_gene: TRBJ2-7; abundance: many; d_gene: TRBD2; CDR3nt: TGTGCCAGCACCGACGGGGGGTCCCTAGGATACGAGCAGTACTTC; CDR3aa: CASTDGGSLGYEQYF
v_gene: TRBV7-8; j_gene: TRBJ1-5; abundance: many; d_gene: NA; CDR3nt: TGTGCCAGCAGCCACCGGGGCAGGCCGGGCAATCAGCCCCAGCATTTT; CDR3aa: CASSHRGRPGNQPQHF
v_gene: TRBV7-8; j_gene: TRBJ2-1; abundance: many; d_gene: TRBD1; CDR3nt: TGTGCCAGCAGCCCGCAACAGGGGGCTGTTTGGGCCCCGTTCACCTACAATGAGCAGTTCTTC; CDR3aa: CASSPQQGAVWAPFTYNEQFF
v_gene: TRBV20-1; j_gene: TRBJ2-7; abundance: NA; d_gene: TRBD2; CDR3nt: TGCAGTGCTAGCTCCACTAGCGGGAACGGCGAGCAGTACTTC; CDR3aa: CSASSTSGNGEQYF
v_gene: TRBV27; j_gene: TRBJ2-1; abundance: many; d_gene: TRBD2; CDR3nt: TGTGCCAGCATGGTAGCGGGAGTTGACAATGAGCAGTTCTTC; CDR3aa: CASMVAGVDNEQFF
v_gene: TRBV5-1; j_gene: TRBJ2-7; abundance: many; d_gene: NA; CDR3nt: TGCGCCAGCAGCTTGATGGCATCCTCCTACGAGCAGTACTTC; CDR3aa: CASSLMASSYEQYF
v_gene: TRBV24-1; j_gene: TRBJ1-5; abundance: medium-sized; d_gene: NA; CDR3nt: TGTGCCACCAGTGATGCCAATAATCAGCCCCAGCATTTT; CDR3aa: CATSDANNQPQHF
v_gene: TRBV15; j_gene: TRBJ2-5; abundance: many; d_gene: NA; CDR3nt: TGTGCCACCAGCAGATCCAAGGGAATTCAAGAGACCCAGTACTTC; CDR3aa: CATSRSKGIQETQYF